This T cell receptor beta chain is from a study of T cells in Graves' hyperthyroidism and ophthalmopathy. The CDR3 contains 14 residues. Trimming took off 4 bases at V and 5 bases at J, with 15 bases between the two ends. Germline-derived CDR1 and CDR2 are WSHSY and SAAADI. PBMCs were sourced from approximately 9.3 ml fresh peripheral blood. The study, taken as a whole, reports: Researchers report that a 13 V-J model separated ophthalmopathy from stable hyperthyroidism.

There are a few counts of this clonotype. Its specificity is unknown. Regions amplified from RNA transcripts were the TCR beta CDR3 regions. In the first-round RT-PCR of the TCR CDR3, the HTBI primer set was used. MiXCR was run by TCRdb on the multiplex PCR reads, yielding one entry per CDR3 protein. The profile shows under 450,000 distinct CDR3 sequences, 17% of them singletons. The clonotype originates from a woman aged 25 to 39 with Graves' hyperthyroidism that later progressed to Graves' ophthalmopathy. The sample consisted of blood. This chain connects TRBV10-2 to TRBJ2-7; possibly TRBD1 for D (5 bases). Here the CDR3 DNA reads TGCGCCAGCAGTGTCAGGGTTGAAGACCACGAGCAGTACTTC. Translation: CASSVRVEDHEQYF.